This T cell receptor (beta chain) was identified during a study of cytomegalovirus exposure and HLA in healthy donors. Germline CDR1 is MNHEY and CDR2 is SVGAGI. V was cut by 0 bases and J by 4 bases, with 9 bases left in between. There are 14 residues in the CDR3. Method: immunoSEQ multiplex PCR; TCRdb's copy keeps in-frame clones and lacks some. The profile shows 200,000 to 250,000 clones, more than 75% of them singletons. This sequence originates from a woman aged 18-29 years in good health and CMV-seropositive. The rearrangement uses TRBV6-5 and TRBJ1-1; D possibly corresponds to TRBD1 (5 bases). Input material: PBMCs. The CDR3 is CASSYSGRATEAFF. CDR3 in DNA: TGTGCCAGCAGTTACTCTGGCAGGGCCACTGAAGCTTTCTTT.